This TCR beta chain was captured by sequencing in a study of blood T cell repertoires in COVID-19. Study-level background: Nucleic acid was either cDNA or gDNA, and it came from T cells, B-cell-depleted T cells, or PBMCs.

Categorization into cohorts depended on clinical history that participants reported. The repertoire was sequenced with immunoSEQ multiplex PCR; TCRdb's copy has only in-frame clones and lacks some. The sample includes roughly 430,000 clones, roughly 90% of them seen just once. The receptor's source is a woman aged 40 to 50 with acute COVID-19. Sequencing used PBMCs or T cells enriched from blood (not recorded which).

CDR3 in amino acids: CASTPIGGEVSYTF. CDR3 nucleotides: TGTGCCAGCACCCCGATTGGGGGGGAGGTCAGCTACACCTTC. This chain uses TRBV27 with TRBJ1-2; a possible D gene is TRBD1 (5 bases). The germline CDR1 and CDR2 sequences are MNHEY and SMNVEV (reference sequence). CDR3 length: 14 residues. V was cut by 7 bases and J by 9 bases, with 21 bases left in between.